The T cell receptor beta chain under discussion was sequenced for a study of blood T cell repertoires in COVID-19. The CDR3 has 16 amino acids. Per germline, CDR1 LGHNA and CDR2 YSLEER. V lost 1 base and J lost 6, with 16 bases in between. In the authors' methods: Amplification with reference gene primers provided the estimates of nucleated cell counts. Some clones are missing from TCRdb's copy, which holds only in-frame ones; the method was immunoSEQ multiplex PCR. Clone size and the V and J calls come from that table; the DNA yielded D and trimming. The sample records roughly 250,000 clones, 70% to 80% being singletons.

The genes are TRBV4-3 and TRBJ2-1; TRBD2 might be the D (6 bases). This clonotype was sampled from an elderly woman with acute or convalescent COVID-19. The sample comprised peripheral blood. The CDR3: CASSQGRRGRANEQFF. CDR3 nucleotides: TGCGCCAGCAGCCAAGGAAGGCGGGGAAGGGCCAATGAGCAGTTCTTC.